This passage covers 26 T cell receptor beta chains from one sample sequenced in a study of sequential checkpoint blockade in melanoma. Specified treatment: randomized to nivolumab then ipilimumab (arm A) or the reverse (arm B). Assay: immunoSEQ multiplex PCR; the TCRdb copy retains only in-frame clones and omits some. The sample lists 20,000 to 25,000 clones; roughly 70% were seen once. This sample comprised CD8+ T cells sorted from blood (inferred from file names), obtained from a patient given nivolumab and ipilimumab in sequence. The receptors stem from a human donor with melanoma.

The chain uses TRBV28 and TRBJ2-7; D might be TRBD2 (5 bases). CDR1 is MDHEN and CDR2 is SYDVKM in the germline V gene. The ends were cut back, 8 bases at V and 5 bases at J, with 16 bases in the middle. This CDR3 is 13 amino acids long. This CDR3 reads CASGLAGGDEQYF. The DNA for the CDR3 is TGTGCCAGCGGCCTTGCGGGCGGTGACGAGCAGTACTTC. The full variable domain, rest sourced from reference TRBV28 and TRBJ2-7, is DVKVTQSSRYLVKRTGEKVFLECVQDMDHENMFWYRQDPGLGLRLIYFSYDVKMKEKGDIPEGYSVSREKKERFSLILESASTNQTSMYLCASGLAGGDEQYFGPGTRLTVT.

The count of this clone is one. The V gene is TRBV7-8, the J gene TRBJ2-7, with D maybe TRBD1 (5 bases). The V end lost 6 bases, the J end lost 6 bases, and 18 bases lay between the germline ends. Germline V gene sequence: CDR1 SGHVS, CDR2 FQNEAQ. This CDR3 is 14 amino acids long. The CDR3 region is CASSPSIGQGEQYF. CDR3 coding DNA: TGTGCCAGCAGTCCCTCTATTGGGCAGGGCGAGCAGTACTTC.

This chain connects TRBV19 to TRBJ2-7; 7 bases fit TRBD2. Trimming took 0 bases from V and 2 from J; bases not matched to a gene: 4. The CDR3 is 15 residues long. The germline gives CDR1 LNHDA, CDR2 SQIVND (reference sequence). Here the CDR3 reads CASSIELAVTYEQYF. CDR3 sequence (DNA): TGTGCCAGTAGTATAGAGCTAGCGGTTACCTACGAGCAGTACTTC.

This rearrangement joins TRBV14 to TRBJ2-7, with D maybe TRBD2 (6 bases). Germline V gene data show CDR1 as SGHDN and CDR2 as FVKESK. The CDR3 totals 13 residues. Between the trimmed V and J ends, which lost 4 bases and 7 bases, there was a span of 14 bases. The CDR3 protein is CASSLGGALEQYV. In DNA form, the CDR3 reads TGTGCCAGCAGCCTAGGCGGGGCGCTGGAGCAGTACGTC.

The sample holds a few counts of this clone. CDR3 in DNA: TGTGCCAGCAGCGTAGATGGGACTGATGAAAAACTGTTTTTT. Translation: CASSVDGTDEKLFF. The chain carries TRBV9 and TRBJ1-4; a weak D match, TRBD1 (5 bases). This CDR3 is built from 14 residues. Trimming cost V 0 bases and J 6 bases, with 9 bases left between them. Looked up from germline, CDR1 is SGDLS and CDR2 is YYNGEE.

The chain joins TRBV7-2 to TRBJ2-7; D ambiguous. V was cut by 5 bases and J by 7 bases, with 12 bases left in between. This CDR3 has 12 residues. Germline-derived CDR1 and CDR2 are SGHTA and FQGNSA. The CDR3 DNA sequence: TGTGCCAGCAGCCCCTTCTTAGTGGAGCAGTACTTC. It yields the protein CASSPFLVEQYF.

The V call is TRBV5-6, the J call TRBJ2-1, with D tentatively TRBD1 (6 bases). This CDR3 has 13 amino acids. The germline CDR1 and CDR2 sequences are SGHDT and YYEEEE. V was trimmed by 3 bases and J by 7 bases, leaving 11 bases between them. DNA for the CDR3: TGTGCCAGCAGCTACGGGACAAAGAATGAGCAGTTCTTC. It codes for CASSYGTKNEQFF.

This chain joins TRBV5-4 and TRBJ2-1; 10 nucleotides line up with TRBD2. V shed 4 bases and J 8 bases; nucleotides not matched to a gene: 9. The germline CDR1 and CDR2 sequences are SGHNT and YYREEE (reference sequence). This CDR3 is built from 15 residues. CDR3 protein: CASSIAGGLLDEQFF. CDR3 DNA: TGTGCCAGCAGCATAGCGGGGGGCCTCTTGGATGAGCAGTTCTTC. The full variable domain, completed using reference TRBV5-4 and TRBJ2-1, is ETGVTQSPTHLIKTRGQQVTLRCSSQSGHNTVSWYQQALGQGPQFIFQYYREEENGRGNFPPRFSGLQFPNYSSELNVNALELDDSALYLCASSIAGGLLDEQFFGPGTRLTVL.

The chain couples TRBV9 to TRBJ2-1; no clear D. Germline values: CDR1 SGDLS, CDR2 YYNGEE. V lost 0 bases and J 12 bases, leaving 13 bases between the germline ends. CDR3 length: 13 residues. The CDR3 DNA reads TGTGCCAGCAGCGTAGCAACCCAGCCGGGGCAGTTCTTC. As protein: CASSVATQPGQFF.

This chain connects TRBV5-6 to TRBJ2-7, with TRBD2 matching 9 bases. CDR1 is SGHDT and CDR2 is YYEEEE in the germline V gene. The CDR3 runs to 15 residues. The trim removed 0 bases at V and 7 bases at J, leaving 8 bases unmatched. Here the CDR3 DNA reads TGTGCCAGCAGCTTGGGCCTAGCGGGGTCGCAGGAGCAGTACGTC. Translation: CASSLGLAGSQEQYV.

This rearrangement joins TRBV28 to TRBJ2-3; TRBD1 matches 7 bases. The CDR3 spans 14 residues. Germline V CDR1 and CDR2: MDHEN, SYDVKM. The V gene end was trimmed by 6 bases and the J gene end by 4 bases; junction bases not matched to a gene: 7. Here the CDR3 reads CASRPGTVSDTQYF. CDR3 DNA sequence: TGTGCCAGCAGACCAGGGACAGTCTCAGATACGCAGTATTTT.

The chain has TRBV19 and TRBJ2-7, with D perhaps TRBD1 (5 bases). Germline CDR1 is LNHDA and CDR2 is SQIVND (reference sequence). CDR3 size: 14 residues. Trimming cost V 3 bases and J 3 bases, with 12 bases left between them. The DNA of the CDR3 is TGTGCCAGTAGTATCCAGGGCGCCGGCTACGAGCAGTACTTC. It is translated as CASSIQGAGYEQYF.

The chain has TRBV29-1 and TRBJ2-4; 10 bases fit TRBD2. The CDR3 is made up of 14 amino acids. CDR1 and CDR2 from the germline V gene are SQVTM and ANQGSEA. The trim removed 3 bases at V and 9 bases at J, leaving 8 bases unmatched. CDR3 nucleotides: TGCAGCGTTGAGAGCGGGAGCGGGAGGGGCATTCAGTACTTC. It specifies CSVESGSGRGIQYF.

The chain employs TRBV5-6 and TRBJ2-7; D might be TRBD1 (5 bases). Between the trimmed V and J ends, which lost 0 bases and 7 bases, there was a span of 11 bases. The germline V gene has CDR1 SGHDT and CDR2 YYEEEE. The CDR3 is 13 residues long. CDR3 nucleotide sequence: TGTGCCAGCAGCTTGGGGCAGGGCAAAGAGCAGTACTTC. Its translation is CASSLGQGKEQYF. Based on the CDR3 plus reference TRBV5-6 and TRBJ2-7, the full variable domain is DAGVTQSPTHLIKTRGQQVTLRCSPKSGHDTVSWYQQALGQGPQFIFQYYEEEERQRGNFPDRFSGHQFPNYSSELNVNALLLGDSALYLCASSLGQGKEQYFGPGTRLTVT.

The CDR3 bases are TGTGCCAGCAGCCACGGGGGGGGCGGCTATGGCTACACCTTC. Translating it yields CASSHGGGGYGYTF. This chain links TRBV6-5 with TRBJ1-2; TRBD1 might be the D (6 bases). CDR1 is MNHEY, CDR2 SVGAGI, per germline. V lost 6 bases and J 4 bases, leaving 15 bases between the germline ends. This CDR3 comprises 14 residues.

This clone appeared a few times. The V call is TRBV6-1, the J call TRBJ2-1, with 11 positions matching TRBD2. This CDR3 is built from 13 residues. Germline CDR1 and CDR2: MNHNS and SASEGT. Germline trimming cut 10 bases from V and 3 bases from J; bases unmatched to any gene: 2. CDR3 sequence reads: CAISGGDYNEQFF. DNA of the CDR3: TGTGCCATTAGCGGGGGGGACTACAATGAGCAGTTCTTC.

The genes are TRBV4-3 and TRBJ2-2; possibly TRBD1 for D (5 bases). Trimming removed 1 base from V and 7 bases from J, with 16 bases in between. The CDR3 is made up of 16 amino acids. Germline lookup yields CDR1 LGHNA and CDR2 YSLEER. The CDR3 is CASSQVPLSRGGELFF. The CDR3 nucleotides are TGCGCCAGCAGCCAAGTCCCCCTGAGTAGGGGCGGGGAGCTGTTTTTT.

The CDR3 sequence: CASAQGVDNSPLHF. In DNA form, the CDR3 reads TGTGCCAGCGCCCAAGGGGTCGATAATTCACCCCTCCACTTT. This chain links TRBV6-1 with TRBJ1-6; possibly TRBD1 for D (5 bases). The V end lost 8 bases, the J end lost 5 bases, and 13 bases lay between the germline ends. Germline CDR1 MNHNS, CDR2 SASEGT. There are 14 residues in the CDR3.

This clone appeared a single time. The V and J genes are TRBV12-5 and TRBJ2-7; a weak D match, TRBD2 (6 bases). This CDR3 is built from 15 residues. V lost 7 bases and J lost 10, with 26 bases in between. The germline gives CDR1 LGHNT, CDR2 FRNRAP. CDR3 loop: CASAPLRGWKNEQYV. The CDR3 DNA follows: TGTGCTAGTGCCCCTCTACGGGGGTGGAAGAATGAACAGTACGTC.

The gene calls are TRBV27 and TRBJ1-5; D ambiguous. Germline V gene data show CDR1 as MNHEY and CDR2 as SMNVEV (reference sequence). Trimming cost V 0 bases and J 9 bases, with 12 bases left between them. The CDR3 runs 14 residues. CDR3 bases: TGTGCCAGCAGTTTATCAGGTCCGGGGTTGCCCCAGCATTTT. Its protein product is CASSLSGPGLPQHF.

The rearrangement links TRBV4-3 to TRBJ2-1; 9 nucleotides align to TRBD1. The CDR3 covers 14 residues. The germline V gene encodes CDR1 LGHNA and CDR2 YSLEER. Trimming took 4 bases from V and 7 from J; bases not matched to a gene: 5. The CDR3 DNA is TGCGCCAGCAGCCTCTGGACAGGGGATAATGAGCAGTTCTTC. Protein sequence: CASSLWTGDNEQFF.

The CDR3 loop is CASSWGVGYEQYF. The CDR3 DNA is TGTGCCAGCAGTTGGGGGGTGGGATACGAGCAGTACTTC. The chain carries TRBV6-5 and TRBJ2-7; D perhaps matches TRBD2 (6 bases). The CDR3 spans 13 residues. V lost 4 bases to trimming and J lost 4 bases, with 11 bases between them. Per the germline V gene, CDR1 is MNHEY and CDR2 is SVGAGI.

The chain links TRBV4-3 to TRBJ2-1, with a weak D call TRBD2 (6 bases). Germline CDR1 reads LGHNA; CDR2 reads YSLEER. The CDR3 has 14 residues. V was shortened by 4 bases and J by 9 bases, with 16 bases between the two germline ends. CDR3 amino acids: CASSPSGLLGEQFF. The CDR3 DNA sequence: TGCGCCAGCAGCCCCTCGGGACTTTTGGGTGAGCAGTTCTTC.

The chain couples TRBV7-3 to TRBJ2-2, with 7 bases identical to TRBD1. CDR1 is SGHTA, CDR2 FQGTGA, per germline. The CDR3 has 14 amino acids. The V and J ends lost 5 bases and 6 bases, in that order; junction bases with no gene match: 6. This chain's CDR3 is CASSPMQGAGELFF. CDR3 coding DNA: TGTGCCAGCAGCCCGATGCAGGGGGCCGGGGAGCTGTTTTTT. Filled out from reference TRBV7-3 and TRBJ2-2, the complete variable domain reads GAGVSQTPSNKVTEKGKYVELRCDPISGHTALYWYRQSLGQGPEFLIYFQGTGAADDSGLPNDRFFAVRPEGSVSTLKIQRTERGDSAVYLCASSPMQGAGELFFGEGSRLTVL.

Only a few counts were recorded for this clone. The genes are TRBV6-5 and TRBJ2-7; D may be TRBD2 (7 bases). The CDR3 has 13 residues. The V end was cut by 8 bases, the J end by 6 bases, with 17 bases between. Germline lookup yields CDR1 MNHEY and CDR2 SVGAGI. CDR3 protein: CASDLGGAGEQYV. The CDR3 DNA reads TGTGCCAGCGACCTTGGGGGGGCTGGCGAGCAGTACGTC.

On this clone: This sample also contains other DNA sequences that code for the same CDR3. This chain links TRBV7-9 with TRBJ2-1; D ambiguous. CDR1 and CDR2 from the germline V gene are SEHNR and FQNEAQ (reference sequence). The CDR3 has 15 amino acids. With 5 bases removed from V and 0 bases from J, the gap between germline ends came to 11 bases. The CDR3 loop is CASSATLDSYNEQFF. The CDR3 DNA is TGTGCCAGCAGCGCCACCCTAGACTCCTACAATGAGCAGTTCTTC. Together with reference TRBV7-9 and TRBJ2-1, the CDR3 gives the full variable domain: DTGVSQNPRHKITKRGQNVTFRCDPISEHNRLYWYRQTLGQGPEFLTYFQNEAQLEKSRLLSDRFSAERPKGSFSTLEIQRTEQGDSAMYLCASSATLDSYNEQFFGPGTRLTVL.